Each of the 21 T cell receptor beta chains below was sequenced from the same sample in a study of type 1 regulatory T cells. Via MiXCR, TCRdb re-called the reads, giving one row per CDR3 protein. The top ten hold roughly 2.2% of the sample, which has about 100,000 distinct CDR3 sequences, roughly a third seen once. The sequenced material came from CD4+ T cells, either the whole sample or a sorted fraction (not recorded which). These receptors originate from a human donor in good health.

This chain uses TRBV7-2 with TRBJ2-2, with 8 bases fitting TRBD2. Per the germline V gene, CDR1 is SGHTA and CDR2 is FQGNSA. The CDR3 totals 15 residues. Trimming took 5 bases from V and 2 from J; bases not matched to a gene: 4. The CDR3 sequence is CASSQAGGNTGELFF. CDR3 nucleotides: TGTGCCAGCAGCCAGGCGGGGGGCAACACCGGGGAGCTGTTTTTT.

The CDR3 nucleotides are TGTGCCAGCTCACGGATTAGCGGGAGGGACGATGAGCAGTTCTTC. It codes for CASSRISGRDDEQFF. This chain connects TRBV18 to TRBJ2-1; 11 bases line up with TRBD2. The germline V gene encodes CDR1 KGHSH and CDR2 LQKENI. J lost 8 bases, V lost 4 bases, and 7 bases had no gene match. The CDR3 loop spans 15 amino acids.

This clonotype was recorded a few times. The chain is built from TRBV15 and TRBJ2-1, with 14 bases that match TRBD2. The CDR3 covers 18 residues. Losses at the gene ends were 3 bases for V and 2 bases for J; bases not matched to a gene: 6. Germline CDR1 is LNHNV and CDR2 is YYDKDF (reference sequence). In DNA, the CDR3 is TGTGCCACCAGCAGTCTGGGACTAGCGGGAGTTCCCTACAATGAGCAGTTCTTC. Translating it yields CATSSLGLAGVPYNEQFF.

This clonotype showed up just once. This chain joins TRBV20-1 and TRBJ2-7, with 7 bases that match TRBD2. Germline V gene data show CDR1 as DFQATT and CDR2 as SNEGSKA (reference sequence). The CDR3 length is 16 residues. V shed 5 bases and J 6 bases; nucleotides not matched to a gene: 19. CDR3 loop: CSAYTSAMRGVGEQYF. The CDR3 region has the DNA TGCAGTGCTTATACTAGCGCAATGAGGGGAGTGGGCGAGCAGTACTTC.

As for this clonotype: A much larger clonotype is one base distant, so this may be a read error. The chain links TRBV6-5 to TRBJ2-5, with 7 nucleotides matching TRBD1. The CDR3 extends over 13 amino acids. Per germline, CDR1 MNHEY and CDR2 SVGAGI. DNA of the CDR3: TGTGCCAGCAGTGCCGGGACAGAGGAGACCCGGTACTTC. Encoded protein: CASSAGTEETRYF.

Only a few counts were recorded for this clonotype. This chain joins TRBV6-1 and TRBJ2-1, with TRBD2 matching 8 bases. V shed 3 bases and J 3 bases; nucleotides not matched to a gene: 4. The CDR3 consists of 15 residues. In germline, CDR1 is MNHNS, CDR2 SASEGT. The CDR3 here is CASSEILADYNEQFF. For the CDR3, the DNA is TGTGCCAGCAGTGAGATACTAGCGGACTACAATGAGCAGTTCTTC.

This clonotype was seen more than once but under ten times. This chain connects TRBV7-2 to TRBJ2-3, with TRBD2 matching 11 bases. This CDR3 is 14 amino acids long. J gave up 6 bases and V 3 bases, and 2 bases lay outside the gene matches. The germline gives CDR1 SGHTA, CDR2 FQGNSA. Written as DNA, the CDR3 is TGTGCCAGCAGCTTGACTAGCGGGAAGGATACGCAGTATTTT. It encodes CASSLTSGKDTQYF.

This clonotype was seen more than once but under ten times. The chain combines TRBV12-3 or TRBV12-4 with TRBJ2-2; 8 nucleotides line up with TRBD2. The CDR3 spans 16 residues. Trimming at V came to 3 bases and at J to 6 bases, leaving 9 bases not matched to a gene. CDR3 loop: CASSFTSGVLAGELFF. CDR3 sequence (DNA): TGTGCCAGCAGTTTCACTAGCGGCGTGCTAGCCGGGGAGCTGTTTTTT.

The table lists this clonotype with a few counts. The chain combines TRBV7-9 with TRBJ1-6; no definite D call. Trimming took off 3 bases at V and 3 bases at J, with 9 bases between the two ends. Germline V gene lookup returns CDR1 SEHNR and CDR2 FQNEAQ (reference sequence). The CDR3 covers 15 residues. CDR3 loop: CASSFATHYNSPLHF. The CDR3 region has the DNA TGTGCCAGCAGCTTCGCAACCCACTATAATTCACCCCTCCACTTT.

This clonotype appeared a few times. The CDR3 nucleotides are TGTGCCAGCAGTCCTTGGGACAGGGTTGAGACCCAGTACTTC. It codes for CASSPWDRVETQYF. This rearrangement joins TRBV12-3 or TRBV12-4 to TRBJ2-5; the match to TRBD1 covers 9 bases. J lost 5 bases, V lost 5 bases, and 6 bases had no gene match. There are 14 residues in the CDR3.

The V gene is TRBV6-6, the J gene TRBJ2-1; maybe TRBD2 (5 bases). The CDR3 totals 15 residues. Trimming removed 7 bases from V and 10 bases from J, with 23 bases in between. Germline-derived CDR1 and CDR2 are MNHNY and SVGAGI (reference sequence). The CDR3 loop reads CASTPVGGLSGEQFF. CDR3 sequence (DNA): TGTGCCAGCACACCAGTGGGCGGGCTTTCGGGCGAGCAGTTCTTC.

Only a few counts were recorded for this clonotype. This chain uses TRBV18 with TRBJ2-2, with 7 positions matching TRBD1. Losses at the gene ends were 2 bases for V and 5 bases for J; bases not matched to a gene: 8. Germline-derived CDR1 and CDR2 are KGHSH and LQKENI. This CDR3 spans 16 amino acids. The CDR3 DNA follows: TGTGCCAGCTCACCATCTGAGACAGGGTTAACCGGGGAGCTGTTTTTT. It specifies CASSPSETGLTGELFF. The whole variable domain, filled in from reference TRBV18 and TRBJ2-2, reads NAGVMQNPRHLVRRRGQEARLRCSPMKGHSHVYWYRQLPEEGLKFMVYLQKENIIDESGMPKERFSAEFPKEGPSILRIQQVVRGDSAAYFCASSPSETGLTGELFFGEGSRLTVL.

The CDR3 region has the DNA TGCGCCAGCAGCTTGGGTGCCGGGAGGATTGATGGCTACACCTTC. This sequence encodes CASSLGAGRIDGYTF. The V call is TRBV5-1, the J call TRBJ1-2; unclear D gene. The length of the CDR3 is 15 residues. The germline V and J ends were trimmed by 0 bases and 6 bases, with 15 bases remaining between them. The germline V gene has CDR1 SGHRS and CDR2 YFSETQ.

This clonotype appeared a few times. This chain links TRBV20-1 with TRBJ1-5; D not resolved. The CDR3 has 12 amino acids. Trimming pared 6 bases from V and 3 bases from J, leaving 9 bases between. The germline gives CDR1 DFQATT, CDR2 SNEGSKA (reference sequence). The CDR3 reads CSAMDPNQPQHF. The CDR3 DNA sequence: TGCAGTGCGATGGATCCCAATCAGCCCCAGCATTTT.

The chain couples TRBV7-9 to TRBJ2-1; possible D gene TRBD2, 6 bases. CDR1 and CDR2 from the germline V gene are SEHNR and FQNEAQ (reference sequence). The CDR3 contains 15 residues. The CDR3 loop is CAHPGDSSSYNEQFF. CDR3 nucleotide sequence: TGTGCACACCCGGGAGACTCAAGCTCCTACAATGAGCAGTTCTTC.

The rearrangement links TRBV20-1 to TRBJ2-3, with 8 bases matching TRBD2. CDR3 length equals 17 residues. The V segment lost 0 bases and the J segment 9 bases; nucleotides outside the gene matches: 17. Germline values: CDR1 DFQATT, CDR2 SNEGSKA (reference sequence). The CDR3 loop reads CSARDIRLAGYRGTQYF. The CDR3 coding sequence is TGCAGTGCTAGAGATATAAGGCTAGCGGGCTACCGAGGGACGCAGTATTTT.

The chain has TRBV5-1 and TRBJ2-6; no definite D call. V lost 2 bases and J 0 bases, leaving 12 bases between the germline ends. Germline assignment: CDR1 SGHRS and CDR2 YFSETQ. CDR3 size: 17 residues. CDR3 in amino acids: CASSLRAGDSGANVLTF. The CDR3, as DNA: TGCGCCAGCAGCTTAAGGGCAGGCGACTCTGGGGCCAACGTCCTGACTTTC.

In the case of this clonotype: A junction end diverges from the germline sequence, so it may reflect a read error. The chain combines TRBV6-1 with TRBJ2-2; 8 positions match TRBD1. CDR3 length: 18 residues. CDR1 is MNHNS and CDR2 is SASEGT in the germline V gene. DNA for the CDR3: TGTGCCAGCAGTGATGGGACAGGAGGACTGGCGAACCCCGGGGAGCTGTTTTTT. Its protein product is CASSDGTGGLANPGELFF.

The V call is TRBV6-1, the J call TRBJ2-5, with D uncertain. This CDR3 is built from 15 residues. Per germline, CDR1 MNHNS and CDR2 SASEGT. The V and J ends lost 2 bases and 0 bases respectively, with 10 bases between them. The CDR3 DNA is TGTGCCAGCAGTGAAACCCAGCCTTACCAAGAGACCCAGTACTTC. It specifies CASSETQPYQETQYF.

The chain recombines TRBV10-3 with TRBJ2-3; D is undetermined. V lost 4 bases, J lost 2 bases, and 7 bases lay in between. From germline, CDR1 is ENHRY and CDR2 SYGVKD. The CDR3 runs to 13 residues. Written as DNA, the CDR3 is TGTGCCATCAGTGCGCCGTACACAGATACGCAGTATTTT. It encodes CAISAPYTDTQYF.

The rearrangement uses TRBV5-1 and TRBJ2-1; 12 bases map to TRBD2. CDR1 and CDR2 (germline): SGHRS, YFSETQ. The CDR3 runs 16 residues. V lost 2 bases, J lost 9 bases, and 9 bases stayed unmatched. The CDR3 nucleotides read TGCGCCAGCAGCTTACCGACTAGCGGGAGAAGCGGTGAGCAGTTCTTC. This translates into CASSLPTSGRSGEQFF. Looking up the rest from reference TRBV5-1 and TRBJ2-1 gives the full variable domain: KAGVTQTPRYLIKTRGQQVTLSCSPISGHRSVSWYQQTPGQGLQFLFEYFSETQRNKGNFPGRFSGRQFSNSRSEMNVSTLELGDSALYLCASSLPTSGRSGEQFFGPGTRLTVL.